The entry below gives a single T cell receptor beta chain sequence along with its context. Antigen: not known. The data were obtained in a study of regulatory T cells in long-lasting Graves disease. Notes on the study in general: Persistent Graves' patients possessed reduced TCR diversity relative to recently diagnosed ones.

Building the TCR beta libraries relied on iRepertoire HTBI primers, and CDR3 regions underwent Arm-PCR. Using its own MiXCR run on the multiplex PCR reads, TCRdb lists one record per CDR3 protein. The sample consists of roughly 560,000 distinct CDR3 sequences, approximately 12% of them appearing once. Time point noted: newly diagnosed GD, antithyroid drugs for less than 3 months. Isolated PBMC RNA provided the starting material for the TCR library. These sequences were also reported in another study, on T cells in Graves' hyperthyroidism and ophthalmopathy. This second study notes: The diagnostic basis comprised clinical symptoms, serum thyroxine and TRAb, thyroid ultrasound and orbital computed tomography.

Material: peripheral blood mononuclear cells (PBMCs), obtained at new diagnosis, from a patient treated with antithyroid drugs. The receptor comes from a woman aged 25 to 39 with Graves disease.

The CDR3 loop is CASNGGYEQYF. The CDR3 DNA sequence: TGTGCCAGCAACGGGGGCTACGAGCAGTACTTC. V usage is TRBV27 and J usage is TRBJ2-7; D possibly corresponds to TRBD2 (6 bases). Deletions cut 7 bases from V and 3 bases from J, with 7 bases between. Per the germline V gene, CDR1 is MNHEY and CDR2 is SMNVEV (reference sequence). The CDR3 sequence is 11 residues long.